This T cell receptor (beta chain) was observed in a study of vaccination and CD4 T cells after COVID-19. Time point noted: late sampling 161 to 241 days after vaccination in a few convalescent patients. Treatment reported: roughly 10-day PBMC culture with coronavirus spike peptide pools or control peptides (ViraFEST assay). Positive PCR tests dated from March to December 2020, predating US Alpha, Beta and Delta variants. To note about this clonotype: Its antigen is unknown.

The Oncomine TCR Beta short-read assay was applied to DNA of cultured CD4+ T cells. From the PCR reads, TCRdb called clonotypes with MiXCR, one entry per CDR3 protein. The sample shows tens of thousands of distinct CDR3 sequences, around 28% of them seen only once. Germline CDR1 is MDHEN and CDR2 is SYDVKM. Trimming cost V 4 bases and J 5 bases; bases outside gene matches: 7. The CDR3 runs to 15 residues. V and J are TRBV28 and TRBJ1-5; 8 positions match TRBD1. The specimen comprised CD4+ T cells from blood, cultured in vitro, sampled about 7 months after SARS-CoV-2 vaccination. The source of this sequence is a human donor who had recovered from COVID-19. This CDR3 is CASSSLSGGDQPQHF. As DNA, the CDR3 is TGTGCCAGCAGTTCTCTATCAGGGGGCGATCAGCCCCAGCATTTT.